Below, 24 T cell receptor beta chains from the same sample are listed, as sequenced in a study of T cell repertoires in cytomegalovirus infection. TCRdb analysed the reads with MiXCR anew, one entry per CDR3 protein. The sample comprises roughly 120,000 distinct CDR3 sequences, around 10% of which are singletons, and over 25% rests with the top ten. Their antigens remain unidentified. Source material: PBMCs, sequenced either directly or after in vitro stimulation (not recorded which). The receptors derive from a human donor in good health (CMV status not recorded). Some clones in this sample may be carry-over from other donors' samples.

The V gene is TRBV2, the J gene TRBJ2-1; D ambiguous. From germline, CDR1 is SNHLY and CDR2 FYNNEI. With 0 bases removed from V and 4 bases from J, the gap between germline ends came to 13 bases. The CDR3 loop spans 16 amino acids. CDR3 residues: CASSEAGGSIYNEQFF. The CDR3 nucleotides are TGTGCCAGCAGTGAAGCGGGCGGCAGCATTTACAATGAGCAGTTCTTC. The whole variable domain, filled in from reference TRBV2 and TRBJ2-1, reads EPEVTQTPSHQVTQMGQEVILRCVPISNHLYFYWYRQILGQKVEFLVSFYNNEISEKSEIFDDQFSVERPDGSNFTLKIRSTKLEDSAMYFCASSEAGGSIYNEQFFGPGTRLTVL.

This clonotype was seen a handful of times. The chain couples TRBV28 to TRBJ2-1; D possibly corresponds to TRBD1 (6 bases). Germline lookup yields CDR1 MDHEN and CDR2 SYDVKM. The V end lost 5 bases, the J end lost 5 bases, and 25 bases lay between the germline ends. The length of the CDR3 is 18 residues. The CDR3 nucleotides read TGTGCCAGCAGTCCACTAACAAGTACAGGGTCGCACAACAATGAGCAGTTCTTC. Its protein product is CASSPLTSTGSHNNEQFF.

The sample holds many counts of this clonotype. V usage is TRBV7-2 and J usage is TRBJ1-1; D perhaps matches TRBD1 (5 bases). This CDR3 is 16 amino acids long. V lost 7 bases and J lost 2, with 20 bases in between. Germline V lookup: CDR1 SGHTA, CDR2 FQGNSA. The CDR3 DNA sequence: TGTGCCAGCACCTCGAGTCGGGGGATAGGAAACACTGAAGCTTTCTTT. It is translated as CASTSSRGIGNTEAFF.

Regarding this clonotype: A much larger clone lies a single base off, so this may be a read error. V gene TRBV12-3 or TRBV12-4 combines with J gene TRBJ1-1; a possible D gene is TRBD1 (6 bases). The CDR3 is made up of 14 amino acids. The DNA for the CDR3 is TGTGTCAGCAGTTTAAGACAGGCCAACACTGAAGCTTTCTTT. This codes for CVSSLRQANTEAFF.

The sample holds a few counts of this clonotype. This chain uses TRBV28 with TRBJ1-1, with a possible D match to TRBD1 (6 bases). The CDR3 sequence is 15 residues long. Germline V gene data show CDR1 as MDHEN and CDR2 as SYDVKM. V dropped 8 bases and J dropped 10 bases, with 26 bases sitting between them. The CDR3 sequence: CASHASDRRSGAAFF. CDR3 coding DNA: TGTGCCAGCCATGCCTCCGACAGGCGCAGTGGTGCAGCTTTCTTT.

This clonotype was detected many times. An end of the junction differs from the germline gene, which may be a read error. The chain employs TRBV4-2 and TRBJ2-4; TRBD1 matches at 7 bases. The CDR3 extends over 14 amino acids. Germline CDR1 and CDR2: LGHNA and YNFKEQ. CDR3 loop: CASKSGTENEKLNF. The CDR3, as DNA: TGTGCCAGCAAATCCGGGACAGAGAACGAAAAACTGAACTTC.

V gene TRBV11-3 combines with J gene TRBJ2-2, with 11 nucleotides matching TRBD2. This CDR3 contains 18 residues. The germline V gene has CDR1 SGHNT and CDR2 YENEEA. Trimming at V came to 5 bases and at J to 2 bases, leaving 10 bases not matched to a gene. The CDR3 spells CASSTRSRLAGNTGELFF. The CDR3, as DNA: TGTGCCAGCAGCACTAGATCGAGACTAGCGGGAAACACCGGGGAGCTGTTTTTT. The full variable domain, its missing parts supplied by reference TRBV11-3 and TRBJ2-2, is EAGVVQSPRYKIIEKKQPVAFWCNPISGHNTLYWYLQNLGQGPELLIRYENEEAVDDSQLPKDRFSAERLKGVDSTLKIQPAELGDSAVYLCASSTRSRLAGNTGELFFGEGSRLTVL.

There are many counts of this clonotype. The rearrangement joins TRBV7-2 to TRBJ1-1; D is undetermined. Trimming cost V 2 bases and J 2 bases, with 12 bases left between them. This CDR3 contains 15 residues. Germline CDR1 reads SGHTA; CDR2 reads FQGNSA. For the CDR3, the DNA is TGTGCCAGCAGCTTAATGGTAGGCGGAAACACTGAAGCTTTCTTT. It yields the protein CASSLMVGGNTEAFF.

This clonotype turned up a few times. The genes are TRBV28 and TRBJ1-1; the D is unclear. Germline lookup yields CDR1 MDHEN and CDR2 SYDVKM. The germline V and J ends were trimmed by 2 bases and 1 base, with 11 bases remaining between them. The length of the CDR3 is 15 residues. CDR3 sequence (DNA): TGTGCCAGCAGTTTAGACGCCAGAGAGAACACTGAAGCTTTCTTT. Encoded protein: CASSLDARENTEAFF.

There are many counts of this clonotype. The chain carries TRBV5-4 and TRBJ2-1, with 8 bases that match TRBD2. CDR1 is SGHNT and CDR2 is YYREEE in the germline V gene (reference sequence). This CDR3 spans 15 amino acids. Trimming at V came to 2 bases and at J to 4 bases, leaving 5 bases not matched to a gene. DNA of the CDR3: TGTGCCAGCAGCTTCTCGGGAGGGGGGTACAATGAGCAGTTCTTC. Translated: CASSFSGGGYNEQFF.

The table lists this clonotype with a few counts. The CDR3 coding sequence is TGTGCCAGCAGCTCAGGAGGGTCGGGAAACACCATATATTTT. It translates to CASSSGGSGNTIYF. The genes are TRBV11-2 and TRBJ1-3; D ambiguous. The V end was cut by 4 bases, the J end by 4 bases, with 11 bases between. The germline CDR1 and CDR2 sequences are SGHAT and FQNNGV. This CDR3 comprises 14 residues.

This clonotype has ten or more counts. The chain carries TRBV4-1 and TRBJ2-3; 9 bases agree with TRBD2. Germline V gives CDR1 MGHRA, CDR2 YSYEKL. There are 16 residues in the CDR3. J lost 4 bases, V lost 3 bases, and 8 bases had no gene match. The CDR3 DNA follows: TGCGCCAGCAGCCACTCAGCGGGAGGTTATGCAGATACGCAGTATTTT. It yields the protein CASSHSAGGYADTQYF.

Regarding this clonotype: A much larger clone differs by one base, so this may be a read error. The chain has TRBV4-3 and TRBJ1-2; D perhaps matches TRBD1 (5 bases). V was clipped by 4 bases and J by 7 bases, with 16 bases between them. The CDR3 contains 14 residues. Germline CDR1 reads LGHNA; CDR2 reads YSLEER. The CDR3 spells CASSPDGGARGYTF. Written as DNA, the CDR3 is TGCGCCAGCAGCCCAGACGGGGGAGCGCGTGGCTACACCTTC.

This clonotype was counted only a few times. The J gene is TRBJ2-2, the V gene TRBV19; weak D call: TRBD2 (5 bases). Germline-derived CDR1 and CDR2 are LNHDA and SQIVND (reference sequence). This CDR3 comprises 16 residues. The V end lost 6 bases, the J end lost 1 base, and 15 bases lay between the germline ends. Here the CDR3 reads CASSPPWAGNTGELFF. The CDR3 region has the DNA TGTGCCAGTAGCCCCCCCTGGGCGGGGAACACCGGGGAGCTGTTTTTT.

This clonotype was observed a handful of times. The genes are TRBV29-1 and TRBJ2-7; the match to TRBD2 covers 14 bases. Germline values: CDR1 SQVTM, CDR2 ANQGSEA. CDR3 length: 13 amino acids. J was trimmed by 5 bases and V by 7 bases; bases with no gene match: 4. CDR3 sequence reads: CSGKGLAGDEQYF. The CDR3, as DNA: TGCAGCGGTAAGGGACTAGCGGGAGACGAGCAGTACTTC.

The chain links TRBV15 to TRBJ2-1; D may be TRBD2 (6 bases). V was pared by 3 bases and J by 4 bases, with 7 bases between. CDR3 length equals 13 residues. Germline CDR1 is LNHNV and CDR2 is YYDKDF (reference sequence). In DNA, the CDR3 is TGTGCCACCAGCAGGGCGGGGTACAATGAGCAGTTCTTC. Translated: CATSRAGYNEQFF. The entire variable domain, with the rest obtained from reference TRBV15 and TRBJ2-1, is as follows: DAMVIQNPRYQVTQFGKPVTLSCSQTLNHNVMYWYQQKSSQAPKLLFHYYDKDFNNEADTPDNFQSRRPNTSFCFLDIRSPGLGDTAMYLCATSRAGYNEQFFGPGTRLTVL.

This clonotype was counted ten times or more. The chain joins TRBV7-8 to TRBJ1-6; D is unresolved. The CDR3 runs to 15 residues. Per the germline V gene, CDR1 is SGHVS and CDR2 is FQNEAQ. Trimming removed 5 bases from V and 10 bases from J, with 18 bases in between. The CDR3 DNA reads TGTGCCAGCAGCCCTAGACCCTGGGCAGCCTCACCCCTCCACTTT. Translation: CASSPRPWAASPLHF.

Note on this clonotype: This sequence may be a read error, since a much larger clone differs from it by one base. V usage is TRBV7-2 and J usage is TRBJ1-4; TRBD1 aligns across 8 bases. V dropped 10 bases and J dropped 10; count of bases not matched to a gene: 14. The CDR3 sequence is 14 residues long. The germline gives CDR1 SGHTA, CDR2 FQGNSA. Here the CDR3 DNA reads TGTGCCATCAAAGCCCACGGACAGGGAGGAAAACTGTTTTTT. The encoded protein is CAIKAHGQGGKLFF.

This clonotype was observed many times. The J gene is TRBJ2-7, the V gene TRBV27, with D possibly being TRBD1 (5 bases). Germline lookup yields CDR1 MNHEY and CDR2 SMNVEV (reference sequence). The CDR3 totals 13 residues. V gave up 3 bases and J gave up 3 bases, with 9 bases separating them. The CDR3 coding sequence is TGTGCCAGCAGTTTGACAGAAGACTACGAGCAGTACTTC. The encoded protein is CASSLTEDYEQYF.

The sample holds a few counts of this clonotype. The V gene is TRBV19, the J gene TRBJ2-2; 7 bases are a match to TRBD2. Germline CDR1 LNHDA, CDR2 SQIVND (reference sequence). There are 15 residues in the CDR3. The J segment lost 5 bases and the V segment lost 9 bases, leaving 12 bases of the junction unmatched. The CDR3 spells CASRHLGSGTGELFF. As DNA, the CDR3 is TGTGCCAGCCGCCATTTGGGTAGCGGGACCGGGGAGCTGTTTTTT.

The rearrangement joins TRBV12-5 to TRBJ2-3, with D perhaps matching TRBD1 (6 bases). Germline CDR1 is LGHNT and CDR2 is FRNRAP. Trimming pared 6 bases from V and 10 bases from J, leaving 11 bases between. The CDR3 has 11 amino acids. CDR3 region: CASGDRTAQYF. The CDR3 bases are TGTGCTAGTGGCGACAGGACCGCGCAGTATTTT.

The V and J genes are TRBV19 and TRBJ1-5; D is undetermined. Germline V gene sequence: CDR1 LNHDA, CDR2 SQIVND (reference sequence). This CDR3 is 14 amino acids long. V shed 7 bases and J shed 4 bases, with 14 bases lying between them. Here the CDR3 reads CASTEGWQNQPQHF. The CDR3, as DNA: TGTGCCAGTACTGAAGGGTGGCAAAATCAGCCCCAGCATTTT.

This clonotype was counted ten times or more. The V gene is TRBV20-1, the J gene TRBJ1-5; 7 nucleotides agree with TRBD1. The CDR3 runs 14 residues. In germline, CDR1 is DFQATT, CDR2 SNEGSKA (reference sequence). After removal of 6 bases from V and 4 bases from J, the junction contained 9 bases not matched to a gene. CDR3 in amino acids: CSASNRGMNQPQHF. The CDR3 bases are TGCAGTGCAAGCAACAGGGGAATGAATCAGCCCCAGCATTTT.

The sample holds many counts of this clonotype. V gene TRBV7-9 combines with J gene TRBJ2-3; D gene unclear. The V end was cut by 4 bases, the J end by 10 bases, with 18 bases between. This CDR3 is 14 amino acids long. Germline assignment: CDR1 SEHNR and CDR2 FQNEAQ (reference sequence). CDR3 loop: CASSSRREELPQYF. The CDR3 bases are TGTGCCAGCAGCTCGAGACGTGAAGAGCTCCCGCAGTATTTT.